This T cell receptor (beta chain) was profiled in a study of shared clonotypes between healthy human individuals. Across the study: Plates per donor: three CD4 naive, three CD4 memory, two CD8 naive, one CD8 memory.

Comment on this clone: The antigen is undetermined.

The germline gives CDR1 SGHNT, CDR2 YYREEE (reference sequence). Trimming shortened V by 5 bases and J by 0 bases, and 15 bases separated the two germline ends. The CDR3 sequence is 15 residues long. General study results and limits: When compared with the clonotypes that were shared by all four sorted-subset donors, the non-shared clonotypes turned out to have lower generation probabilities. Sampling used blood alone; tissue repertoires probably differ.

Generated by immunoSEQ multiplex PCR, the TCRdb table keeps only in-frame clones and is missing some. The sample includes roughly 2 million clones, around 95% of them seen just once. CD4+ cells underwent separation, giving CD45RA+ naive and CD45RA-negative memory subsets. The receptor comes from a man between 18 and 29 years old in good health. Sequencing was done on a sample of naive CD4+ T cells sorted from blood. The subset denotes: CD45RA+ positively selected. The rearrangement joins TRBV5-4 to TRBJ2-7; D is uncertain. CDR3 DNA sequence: TGTGCCAGCAGACGCGACTTCCAAAGCTCCTACGAGCAGTACTTC. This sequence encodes CASRRDFQSSYEQYF.